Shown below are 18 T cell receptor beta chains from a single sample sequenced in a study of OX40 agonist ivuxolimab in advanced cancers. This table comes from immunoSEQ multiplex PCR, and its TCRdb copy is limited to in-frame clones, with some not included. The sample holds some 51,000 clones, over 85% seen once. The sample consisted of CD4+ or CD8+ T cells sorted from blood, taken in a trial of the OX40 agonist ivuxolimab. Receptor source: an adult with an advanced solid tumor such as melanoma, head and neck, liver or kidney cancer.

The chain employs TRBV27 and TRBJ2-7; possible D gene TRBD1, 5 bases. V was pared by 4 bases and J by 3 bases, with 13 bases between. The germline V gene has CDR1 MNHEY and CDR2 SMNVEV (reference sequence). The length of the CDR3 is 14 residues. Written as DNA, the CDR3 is TGTGCCAGCAGTTCGAACCTCGACAGCTACGAGCAGTACTTC. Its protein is CASSSNLDSYEQYF.

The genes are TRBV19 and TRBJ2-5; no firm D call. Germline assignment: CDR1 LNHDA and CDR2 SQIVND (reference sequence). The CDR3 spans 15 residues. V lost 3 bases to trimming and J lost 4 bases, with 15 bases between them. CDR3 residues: CASSIDPSVRETQYF. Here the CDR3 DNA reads TGTGCCAGTAGTATTGATCCCTCCGTCCGAGAGACCCAGTACTTC.

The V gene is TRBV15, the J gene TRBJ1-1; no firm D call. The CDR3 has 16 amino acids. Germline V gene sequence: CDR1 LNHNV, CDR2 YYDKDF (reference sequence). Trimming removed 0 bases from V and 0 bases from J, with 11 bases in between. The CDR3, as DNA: TGTGCCACCAGCAGAGATCTAGACATCCTGAACACTGAAGCTTTCTTT. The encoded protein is CATSRDLDILNTEAFF.

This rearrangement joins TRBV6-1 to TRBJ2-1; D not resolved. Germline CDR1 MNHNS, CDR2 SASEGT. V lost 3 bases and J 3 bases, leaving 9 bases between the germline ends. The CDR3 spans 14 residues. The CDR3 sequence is CASSDSRNYNEQFF. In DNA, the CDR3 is TGTGCCAGCAGTGACAGTAGAAACTACAATGAGCAGTTCTTC.

The CDR3 spells CASSPTDRHYEQYF. CDR3 DNA sequence: TGTGCCAGCAGTCCTACGGACAGGCACTACGAGCAGTACTTC. The chain has TRBV27 and TRBJ2-7; 7 bases fit TRBD1. The J segment lost 3 bases and the V segment lost 5 bases, leaving 7 bases of the junction unmatched. CDR1 is MNHEY and CDR2 is SMNVEV in the germline V gene (reference sequence). The CDR3 length is 14 residues.

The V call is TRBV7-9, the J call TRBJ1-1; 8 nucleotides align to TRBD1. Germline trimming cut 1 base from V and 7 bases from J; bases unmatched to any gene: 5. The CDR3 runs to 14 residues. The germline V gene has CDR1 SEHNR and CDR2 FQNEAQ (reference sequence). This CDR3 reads CASSLVGQGDEAFF. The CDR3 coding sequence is TGTGCCAGCAGCTTAGTTGGACAGGGTGATGAAGCTTTCTTT.

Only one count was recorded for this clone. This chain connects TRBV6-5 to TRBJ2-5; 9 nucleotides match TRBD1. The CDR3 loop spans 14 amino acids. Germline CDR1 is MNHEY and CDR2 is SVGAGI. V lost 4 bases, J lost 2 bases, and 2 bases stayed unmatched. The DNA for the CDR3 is TGTGCCAGCAGTTGGACAGGGGTACAAGAGACCCAGTACTTC. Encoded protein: CASSWTGVQETQYF.

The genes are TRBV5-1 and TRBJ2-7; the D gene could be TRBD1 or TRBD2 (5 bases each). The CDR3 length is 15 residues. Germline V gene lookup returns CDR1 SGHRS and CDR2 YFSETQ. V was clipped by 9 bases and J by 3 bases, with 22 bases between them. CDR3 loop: CAKQLGTEEFYEQYF. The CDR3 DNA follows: TGCGCCAAACAGCTCGGGACCGAGGAATTCTACGAGCAGTACTTC.

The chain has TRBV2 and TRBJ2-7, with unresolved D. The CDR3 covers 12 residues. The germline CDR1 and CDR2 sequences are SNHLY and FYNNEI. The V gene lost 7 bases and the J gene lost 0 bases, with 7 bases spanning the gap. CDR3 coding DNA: TGTGCCAGCAAGGGCAGCTCCTACGAGCAGTACTTC. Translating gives CASKGSSYEQYF.

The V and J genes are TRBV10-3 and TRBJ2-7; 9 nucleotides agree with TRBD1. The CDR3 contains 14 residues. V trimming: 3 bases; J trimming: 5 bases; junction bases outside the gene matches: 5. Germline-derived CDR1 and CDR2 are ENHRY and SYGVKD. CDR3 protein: CAISEGQGRNEQYF. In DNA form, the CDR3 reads TGTGCCATCAGTGAAGGACAGGGGAGAAACGAGCAGTACTTC.

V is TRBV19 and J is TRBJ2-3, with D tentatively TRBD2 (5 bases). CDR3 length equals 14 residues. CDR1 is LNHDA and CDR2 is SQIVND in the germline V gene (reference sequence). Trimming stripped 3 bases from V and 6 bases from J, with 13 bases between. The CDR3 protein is CASSILAHGDTQYF. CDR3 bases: TGTGCCAGTAGTATTCTAGCTCACGGGGATACGCAGTATTTT. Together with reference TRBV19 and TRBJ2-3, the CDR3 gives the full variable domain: DGGITQSPKYLFRKEGQNVTLSCEQNLNHDAMYWYRQDPGQGLRLIYYSQIVNDFQKGDIAEGYSVSREKKESFPLTVTSAQKNPTAFYLCASSILAHGDTQYFGPGTRLTVL.

The CDR3 DNA sequence: TGTGCCAGCAGCGTAGCGTTGACACCTAACTATGGCTACACCTTC. This gives the protein CASSVALTPNYGYTF. The chain recombines TRBV9 with TRBJ1-2, with unresolved D. The length of the CDR3 is 15 residues. The ends were cut back, 0 bases at V and 0 bases at J, with 9 bases in the middle. Per germline, CDR1 SGDLS and CDR2 YYNGEE.

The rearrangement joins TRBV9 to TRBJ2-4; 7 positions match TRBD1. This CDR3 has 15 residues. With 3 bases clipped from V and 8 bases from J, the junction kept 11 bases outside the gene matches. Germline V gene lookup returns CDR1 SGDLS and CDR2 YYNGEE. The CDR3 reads CASSGAGGSRDIQYF. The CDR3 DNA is TGTGCCAGCAGCGGAGCAGGGGGAAGTAGGGACATTCAGTACTTC.

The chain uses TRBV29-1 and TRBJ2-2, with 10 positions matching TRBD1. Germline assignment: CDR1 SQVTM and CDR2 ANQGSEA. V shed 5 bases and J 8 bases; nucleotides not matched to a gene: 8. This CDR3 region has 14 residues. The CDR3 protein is CSVKWGQGSGELFF. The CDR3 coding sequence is TGCAGCGTTAAATGGGGACAGGGGTCAGGGGAGCTGTTTTTT.

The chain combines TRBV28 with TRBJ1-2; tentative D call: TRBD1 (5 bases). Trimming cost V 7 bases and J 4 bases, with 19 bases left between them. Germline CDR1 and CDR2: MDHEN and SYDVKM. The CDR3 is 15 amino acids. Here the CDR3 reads CASTPTGGVGYGYTF. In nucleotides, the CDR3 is TGTGCCAGCACCCCAACGGGGGGGGTAGGCTATGGCTACACCTTC.

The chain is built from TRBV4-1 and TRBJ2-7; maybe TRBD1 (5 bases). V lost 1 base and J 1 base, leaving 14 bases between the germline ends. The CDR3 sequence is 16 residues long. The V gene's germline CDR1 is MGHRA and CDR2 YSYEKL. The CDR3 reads CASSQALTVESYEQYF. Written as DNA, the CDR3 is TGCGCCAGCAGCCAAGCTCTGACAGTGGAATCCTACGAGCAGTACTTC.

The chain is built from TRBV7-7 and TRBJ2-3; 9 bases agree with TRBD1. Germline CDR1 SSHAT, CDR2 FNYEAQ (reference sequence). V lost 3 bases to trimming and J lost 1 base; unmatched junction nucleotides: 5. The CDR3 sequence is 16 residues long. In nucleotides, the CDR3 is TGTGCCAGCAGCTTGGGAGGGGACAGGGGCACAGATACGCAGTATTTT. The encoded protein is CASSLGGDRGTDTQYF.

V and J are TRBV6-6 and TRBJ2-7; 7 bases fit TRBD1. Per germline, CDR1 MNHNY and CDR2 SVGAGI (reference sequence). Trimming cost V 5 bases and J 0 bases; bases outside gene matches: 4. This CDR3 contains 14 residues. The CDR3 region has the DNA TGTGCCAGCAGTCTGACAGGGATCTCCTACGAGCAGTACTTC. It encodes CASSLTGISYEQYF.